Following are 21 T cell receptor beta chains from one sample sequenced in a study of long-term antiretroviral therapy in people with HIV. The authors ran the immunoSEQ assay, v3.0, at survey level. Clones were read by immunoSEQ multiplex PCR, and TCRdb kept only the in-frame ones, dropping some. The repertoire holds roughly 30,000 clones, with more than 80% as singletons. The sequences come from unsorted PBMCs, collected 3.2 years before starting antiretroviral therapy. These receptors originate from a man aged 50 or older with HIV.

The chain couples TRBV13 to TRBJ2-7, with D uncertain. The germline gives CDR1 PRHDT, CDR2 FYEKMQ (reference sequence). Trimming removed 5 bases from V and 0 bases from J, with 14 bases in between. The CDR3 runs 15 residues. The chain's CDR3 is CASSRFDRSSYEQYF. The DNA of the CDR3 is TGTGCCAGCAGCCGGTTCGACCGGAGCTCCTACGAGCAGTACTTC.

This clone was observed a single time. This chain connects TRBV7-8 to TRBJ1-2; no definite D call. Trimming removed 1 base at V and 2 bases at J, with 20 bases between. This CDR3 spans 18 amino acids. The germline V gene encodes CDR1 SGHVS and CDR2 FQNEAQ. The CDR3 nucleotides read TGTGCCAGCAGCTTAGAGTCGACATTGGGAGACGCCAACTATGGCTACACCTTC. It translates to CASSLESTLGDANYGYTF.

V usage is TRBV10-3 and J usage is TRBJ1-1, with 7 bases identical to TRBD1. Germline values: CDR1 ENHRY, CDR2 SYGVKD. The J segment lost 4 bases and the V segment lost 6 bases, leaving 5 bases of the junction unmatched. This CDR3 is 13 amino acids long. The CDR3 nucleotides are TGTGCCATCAGCCGAGACAGGGCCACTGAAGCTTTCTTT. The encoded protein is CAISRDRATEAFF.

The chain has TRBV7-3 and TRBJ1-2, with 11 bases that match TRBD1. The CDR3 covers 17 residues. Germline V gives CDR1 SGHTA, CDR2 FQGTGA. V lost 0 bases and J lost 4; bases outside the gene matches: 7. CDR3 in amino acids: CASSLTGQGVSFYGYTF. For the CDR3, the DNA is TGTGCCAGCAGCTTAACGGGACAGGGGGTCTCGTTCTATGGCTACACCTTC.

This chain connects TRBV21-1 to TRBJ1-2; the table's D call TRBD1 went unverified against the DNA. TRBV21-1 is an annotated pseudogene. CDR3 length equals 14 residues. CDR3 region: CASKTRTGNYGYTF. The CDR3 nucleotides are TGTGCCAGCAAAACGAGGACAGGCAACTATGGCTACACCTTC.

This chain uses TRBV6-5 with TRBJ1-6; D uncertain. CDR1 MNHEY and CDR2 SVGAGI come from the germline V gene. The CDR3 contains 16 residues. The germline V and J ends were trimmed by 4 bases and 5 bases, with 15 bases remaining between them. The CDR3 bases are TGTGCCAGCAGTTGGAACAGAGCCAGCCATAATTCACCCCTCCACTTT. It specifies CASSWNRASHNSPLHF.

The chain couples TRBV6-1 to TRBJ2-7; D possibly corresponds to TRBD1 (8 bases). The CDR3 has 16 residues. Germline V gives CDR1 MNHNS, CDR2 SASEGT. V gave up 4 bases and J gave up 4 bases, with 20 bases separating them. The CDR3 here is CASSGGGRTGSYEQYF. The CDR3 nucleotides are TGTGCCAGCAGTGGGGGGGGAAGGACAGGGTCATACGAGCAGTACTTC.

V and J are TRBV10-3 and TRBJ1-1; 8 bases are a match to TRBD1. The junction had 8 bases not matched to a gene; V was cut back by 2 bases and J by 6 bases. Germline V gene lookup returns CDR1 ENHRY and CDR2 SYGVKD. The CDR3 extends over 15 amino acids. The CDR3 region has the DNA TGTGCCATCAGTGAGAGGCAGGGGGCCGCGGCTGAAGCTTTCTTT. Its protein is CAISERQGAAAEAFF.

This clone occurred once. The rearrangement links TRBV4-1 to TRBJ2-1; 8 bases are a match to TRBD2. Trimming took 6 bases from V and 4 from J; bases not matched to a gene: 11. The CDR3 is made up of 16 amino acids. Germline lookup yields CDR1 MGHRA and CDR2 YSYEKL. The CDR3 bases are TGCGCCAGCAGTCTATCCACTAGCGGTCGTTACAATGAGCAGTTCTTC. This sequence encodes CASSLSTSGRYNEQFF.

This chain links TRBV5-1 with TRBJ1-2; a possible D gene is TRBD1 (6 bases). This CDR3 spans 14 amino acids. Germline loops: CDR1 SGHRS, CDR2 YFSETQ. Trimming took 7 bases from V and 3 from J, leaving 16 bases between them. CDR3 DNA sequence: TGCGCCAGCCGCGGGTCAGGGGAGGACTATGGCTACACCTTC. Translated: CASRGSGEDYGYTF.

This chain connects TRBV27 to TRBJ1-1, with 10 bases lining up with TRBD1. CDR1 and CDR2 from the germline V gene are MNHEY and SMNVEV (reference sequence). The CDR3 is 16 residues long. V shed 6 bases, J shed 1 base, and the junction held 8 bases outside the gene matches. In DNA, the CDR3 is TGTGCCAGCAGATCGGACAGGGGGTGGGGGAACACTGAAGCTTTCTTT. Amino acid sequence: CASRSDRGWGNTEAFF.

This chain joins TRBV30 and TRBJ1-6, with TRBD1 matching 7 bases. The trim removed 2 bases at V and 3 bases at J, leaving 10 bases unmatched. This CDR3 spans 17 amino acids. The germline CDR1 and CDR2 sequences are GTSNPN and SVGIG (reference sequence). The CDR3, as DNA: TGTGCCTGGAGTTCAGCAGGACAGGTGGTCTATAATTCACCCCTCCACTTT. Protein product: CAWSSAGQVVYNSPLHF.

The J gene is TRBJ2-2, the V gene TRBV2, with 8 bases fitting TRBD2. The CDR3 contains 16 residues. V shed 5 bases and J 0 bases; nucleotides not matched to a gene: 5. CDR1 and CDR2 (germline): SNHLY, FYNNEI. The CDR3 loop is CASSREGLANTGELFF. In nucleotides, the CDR3 is TGTGCCAGCAGTCGGGAGGGACTAGCGAACACCGGGGAGCTGTTTTTT.

This chain connects TRBV27 to TRBJ1-2, with a possible D match to TRBD1 (5 bases). The germline V and J ends were trimmed by 7 bases and 0 bases, with 21 bases remaining between them. The CDR3 consists of 17 residues. CDR1 and CDR2 (germline): MNHEY, SMNVEV (reference sequence). CDR3 region: CASTISARTGANYGYTF. CDR3 sequence (DNA): TGTGCCAGCACCATTTCCGCAAGGACGGGGGCTAACTATGGCTACACCTTC.

This chain uses TRBV5-4 with TRBJ2-2; perhaps TRBD1 as D (6 bases). This CDR3 is built from 14 residues. The V end was cut by 2 bases, the J end by 5 bases, with 10 bases between. The germline V gene encodes CDR1 SGHNT and CDR2 YYREEE (reference sequence). The CDR3 DNA reads as TGTGCCAGCAGCTTCAGGGGAGTTACCGGGGAGCTGTTTTTT. It specifies CASSFRGVTGELFF.

The CDR3: CAISTAPAGQGYEQYF. The CDR3 nucleotides read TGTGCCATCAGTACGGCCCCGGCAGGACAGGGCTACGAGCAGTACTTC. J is TRBJ2-7 and V is TRBV10-3; TRBD1 matches at 8 bases. Germline trimming cut 5 bases from V and 3 bases from J; bases unmatched to any gene: 12. Germline CDR1 and CDR2: ENHRY and SYGVKD. CDR3 length: 16 amino acids.

The CDR3: CASSSGQGEPLRNTEAFF. The CDR3 nucleotides read TGCGCCAGCAGCTCGGGACAGGGGGAGCCCCTACGAAACACTGAAGCTTTCTTT. The chain uses TRBV5-1 and TRBJ1-1, with 11 bases that match TRBD1. The germline gives CDR1 SGHRS, CDR2 YFSETQ. This CDR3 spans 18 amino acids. V shed 3 bases and J 2 bases; nucleotides not matched to a gene: 12.

Written as DNA, the CDR3 is TGCAGCGTTGGGTCCAGGCCATCTACGGACACTGAAGCTTTCTTT. Translating it yields CSVGSRPSTDTEAFF. V and J are TRBV29-1 and TRBJ1-1; D is uncertain. Germline V gene lookup returns CDR1 SQVTM and CDR2 ANQGSEA. V was shortened by 4 bases and J by 3 bases, with 18 bases between the two germline ends. This CDR3 is 15 amino acids long.

The V and J genes are TRBV5-1 and TRBJ1-1, with 9 bases fitting TRBD1. There are 17 residues in the CDR3. The junction had 10 bases not matched to a gene; V was cut back by 4 bases and J by 0 bases. CDR1 and CDR2 (germline): SGHRS, YFSETQ. CDR3 amino acids: CASSLVAGQGMNTEAFF. Written as DNA, the CDR3 is TGCGCCAGCAGCCTAGTAGCCGGACAGGGGATGAACACTGAAGCTTTCTTT.

The chain carries TRBV4-3 and TRBJ2-7; D uncertain. Looked up from germline, CDR1 is LGHNA and CDR2 is YSLEER. CDR3 length: 15 residues. Trimming took 4 bases from V and 2 from J, leaving 15 bases between them. Written as DNA, the CDR3 is TGCGCCAGCAGCCCGAGTGTAACGGATGCCTACGAGCAGTACTTC. This sequence encodes CASSPSVTDAYEQYF.

The chain carries TRBV6-1 and TRBJ1-1; D is undetermined. Germline loops: CDR1 MNHNS, CDR2 SASEGT. The CDR3 runs 13 residues. V was shortened by 4 bases and J by 0 bases, with 6 bases between the two germline ends. The CDR3: CASSATLNTEAFF. The CDR3 bases are TGTGCCAGCAGTGCCACCCTGAACACTGAAGCTTTCTTT.